This paragraph reports one T cell receptor beta chain. TCRdb derives one entry per CDR3 protein from the 5' RACE reads, leaving out DNA. This sample's table reports approximately 400,000 distinct CDR3 sequences. The germline gives CDR1 SGHAT, CDR2 FQNNGV. The CDR3 contains 17 residues. No T cells were sorted before total RNA was taken from whole blood. This entry comes from a study of monozygotic twins with inflammatory bowel disease. This clonotype originated in a human donor with ulcerative colitis or Crohn's disease, or a healthy co-twin of an affected twin (not recorded which). This chain joins TRBV11-2 and TRBJ2-3; lacking DNA, the TRBD1 call made by TCRdb goes unchecked. Sequencing was carried out using blood. The CDR3 sequence is CASSFLVGGASTDTQYF.